This T cell receptor (beta chain) was captured by sequencing in a study of T-cell reconstitution after alpha-beta-depleted transplantation in children. Study-wide results and caveats: The origin of high day-60 TCRbeta diversity in some patients lay in surviving recipient T cells and thymic progenitors. T-cell counts and diversity were attributed mostly to newly produced T cells one year after transplant. There were reportedly several hundred expanded graft clones from which alpha-beta T cells came about two months after transplant.

CDR3 length: 16 residues. Germline assignment: CDR1 LNHNV and CDR2 YYDKDF (reference sequence). V was pared by 0 bases and J by 6 bases, with 6 bases of the junction left unmatched. This clonotype was detected many times. Its cognate antigen is unknown. A library of TCRbeta sequences, prepared with unique molecular identifiers, was generated. TCRdb itself ran the PCR reads through MiXCR, one entry per CDR3 protein. In the table there are 750,000 to 950,000 distinct CDR3 sequences, 16% of which are singletons. The specimen was PBMCs, mostly from graft donor cells, collected 360 days after TCRalphabeta/CD19-depleted stem cell transplant. The rearrangement links TRBV15 to TRBJ2-1, with 9 bases matching TRBD2. This clonotype was obtained from a male patient younger than 18 who had a stem cell transplant for acute lymphoblastic leukemia, so the T cells may come from the graft donor. CDR3: CATSRDSTSGRNEQFF. The CDR3 DNA reads TGTGCCACCAGCAGAGATAGCACTAGCGGGCGCAATGAGCAGTTCTTC.